This is a list of T cell receptor beta chains from one sample in a study of T-cell reconstitution after alpha-beta-depleted transplantation in children. TCRdb fed the PCR reads into MiXCR, producing one record per CDR3 protein. The table records about 460,000 distinct CDR3 sequences, roughly 10% of them present only once. This sample comprised PBMCs, mostly from graft donor cells, obtained 180 days after TCRalphabeta/CD19-depleted stem cell transplant. The receptor set was obtained from a female patient aged 2-15 years who had a stem cell transplant for aplastic anemia, so the T cells may come from the graft donor. Both conserved end residues are trimmed from each CDR3.

j_call: TRBJ2-4
v_call: TRBV5-6
cdr3_aa: ASSSGQPKNIQY

j_call: TRBJ2-7
v_call: TRBV20-1
cdr3_aa: SALRGSYEQY

j_call: TRBJ2-2
v_call: TRBV27
cdr3_aa: ASSLSAAAFGRAKNTGELF

j_call: TRBJ2-5
v_call: TRBV3-1
cdr3_aa: ASSFGRKETQY

j_call: TRBJ1-4
v_call: TRBV2
cdr3_aa: ASRAGQGGKLF

j_call: TRBJ2-5
v_call: TRBV27
cdr3_aa: ASSLFTTSGRPQETQY

j_call: TRBJ2-1
v_call: TRBV11-1
cdr3_aa: ASSRPGTRGIPSYNEQF

j_call: TRBJ1-1
v_call: TRBV20-1
cdr3_aa: SARATGGMNTEAF

j_call: TRBJ1-1
v_call: TRBV29-1
cdr3_aa: SVEGPTPDRENTEAF

j_call: TRBJ2-3
v_call: TRBV6-1
cdr3_aa: ASGWQAGADTQY

j_call: TRBJ2-1
v_call: TRBV12-3/TRBV12-4
cdr3_aa: ASRLTGEQF

j_call: TRBJ2-3
v_call: TRBV27
cdr3_aa: ASSLSPATSGKLGTQY

j_call: TRBJ2-3
v_call: TRBV7-2
cdr3_aa: ASSFWDALTDTQY

j_call: TRBJ2-2
v_call: TRBV7-6
cdr3_aa: ASSLTGLRNTGELF

j_call: TRBJ1-1
v_call: TRBV20-1
cdr3_aa: SATLKPLRGAEAF

j_call: TRBJ1-5
v_call: TRBV19
cdr3_aa: ASRPRGMSQPQH

j_call: TRBJ2-1
v_call: TRBV29-1
cdr3_aa: SVERGYNEQF

j_call: TRBJ2-7
v_call: TRBV29-1
cdr3_aa: SVYRQGAYEQY

j_call: TRBJ2-3
v_call: TRBV11-2
cdr3_aa: ASSLDHNLGTGVSTDTQY

j_call: TRBJ2-1
v_call: TRBV15
cdr3_aa: ATSRDWDSH

j_call: TRBJ2-2
v_call: TRBV20-1
cdr3_aa: SASQGAQTGELF

j_call: TRBJ2-3
v_call: TRBV5-1
cdr3_aa: ASSPETGRNTQY

j_call: TRBJ2-1
v_call: TRBV5-5
cdr3_aa: ASSWGLEQF

j_call: TRBJ2-3
v_call: TRBV7-9
cdr3_aa: ASSLLRAVYTDTQY

j_call: TRBJ1-4
v_call: TRBV29-1
cdr3_aa: SVEGPGEKLF

j_call: TRBJ2-1
v_call: TRBV2
cdr3_aa: ASSSMGRAGGSYNEQF

j_call: TRBJ2-2
v_call: TRBV20-1
cdr3_aa: SARDFRGTLTNTGELF

j_call: TRBJ2-2
v_call: TRBV12-3/TRBV12-4
cdr3_aa: ASTSEGRGANTGELF

j_call: TRBJ2-5
v_call: TRBV12-3/TRBV12-4
cdr3_aa: ASRVGGQLRETQY

j_call: TRBJ1-2
v_call: TRBV6-6
cdr3_aa: ATGQPLGYGYT

j_call: TRBJ2-2
v_call: TRBV7-2
cdr3_aa: ASSLAPSGRNTGELF

j_call: TRBJ1-5
v_call: TRBV28
cdr3_aa: ASSLQGKGNQPQH

j_call: TRBJ1-5
v_call: TRBV20-1
cdr3_aa: SARVRGDQPQH

j_call: TRBJ1-1
v_call: TRBV7-2
cdr3_aa: AGSQVDWTEAF

j_call: TRBJ2-3
v_call: TRBV12-3/TRBV12-4
cdr3_aa: ASSSLRAGGADTQY

j_call: TRBJ2-1
v_call: TRBV7-9
cdr3_aa: ASSRTSMAEQF

j_call: TRBJ2-1
v_call: TRBV7-9
cdr3_aa: ASSPTAGRSYNEQF

j_call: TRBJ2-5
v_call: TRBV29-1
cdr3_aa: SVDFGGQETQY

j_call: TRBJ2-3
v_call: TRBV12-3/TRBV12-4
cdr3_aa: ASTPRGHTQY

j_call: TRBJ2-3
v_call: TRBV20-1
cdr3_aa: SFGLAGGADTQY

j_call: TRBJ1-2
v_call: TRBV6-1
cdr3_aa: ASRGQGSGGYT

j_call: TRBJ2-7
v_call: TRBV6-1
cdr3_aa: ASRGLRTTYEQY

j_call: TRBJ2-1
v_call: TRBV29-1
cdr3_aa: SVRTRGEQF

j_call: TRBJ2-5
v_call: TRBV5-1
cdr3_aa: ASSRTGRQETQY

j_call: TRBJ1-1
v_call: TRBV28
cdr3_aa: ASNSLPRGSEAF

j_call: TRBJ2-3
v_call: TRBV6-2/TRBV6-3
cdr3_aa: ASSYFRLAVSTDTQY

j_call: TRBJ2-3
v_call: TRBV20-1
cdr3_aa: SARDSGGGNTDTQY

j_call: TRBJ2-5
v_call: TRBV15
cdr3_aa: ATSRPGGLAGLQETQY

j_call: TRBJ2-5
v_call: TRBV19
cdr3_aa: ASASGRAKETQY

j_call: TRBJ2-2
v_call: TRBV7-2
cdr3_aa: ASKPRQLANTGELF

j_call: TRBJ2-2
v_call: TRBV12-3/TRBV12-4
cdr3_aa: ASSGGQGSGELF

j_call: TRBJ2-7
v_call: TRBV20-1
cdr3_aa: SAPRQGPIYEQY

j_call: TRBJ1-2
v_call: TRBV29-1
cdr3_aa: SVAADRVGGYT

j_call: TRBJ1-3
v_call: TRBV28
cdr3_aa: ASSLFWQGERNTIY